This T cell receptor (beta chain) was recorded in a study of OX40 agonist ivuxolimab in advanced cancers. The wider study: Ivuxolimab doses were 0.01, 0.1, 0.3, 1.5, 3 or 10 mg/kg every 2 weeks.

Libraries were prepared by immunoSEQ multiplex PCR; TCRdb keeps only in-frame clonotypes and omits some of them. This table has tens of thousands of clones, about nine tenths appearing once. The V gene's germline CDR1 is MNHEY and CDR2 SMNVEV (reference sequence). The CDR3 runs to 14 residues. Trimming pared 6 bases from V and 7 bases from J, leaving 18 bases between. The V call is TRBV27, the J call TRBJ1-2; TRBD1 is a possible D gene (6 bases). Here the sequenced sample was CD4+ or CD8+ T cells sorted from blood, taken in a trial of the OX40 agonist ivuxolimab. This TCR came from an adult with an advanced solid tumor such as melanoma, head and neck, liver or kidney cancer. In DNA form, the CDR3 reads TGTGCCAGCAGCCGCTTTACAGAAGGGGGTGGCTACACCTTC. Amino acids: CASSRFTEGGGYTF.